This section outlines one T cell receptor beta chain sequence together with its context. Its antigen is unidentified. This sample stems from a study of T-cell reconstitution after alpha-beta-depleted transplantation in children. Study-level findings and limits: Approximately two months post-transplant, alpha-beta T cells reportedly originated from several hundred expanded graft clones. A year post-transplant, T-cell counts and diversity derived mostly from newly produced T cells.

Unique molecular identifiers tagged the TCRbeta library. TCRdb processed the PCR reads anew with MiXCR; each CDR3 protein has one entry. This sample has around 100,000 distinct CDR3 sequences; 10% to 13% occur once, and the top ten carry approximately 36%. The CDR3 spans 15 residues. Trimming left V 1 base short and J 7 bases short, with 14 bases between. Germline loops: CDR1 SGHTA, CDR2 FQGNSA. The receptor was isolated from a boy between 2 and 15 years old with acute lymphoblastic leukemia, due to receive a stem cell transplant. This sample comprised PBMCs, obtained before TCRalphabeta/CD19-depleted stem cell transplant. The chain recombines TRBV7-2 with TRBJ1-5, with D maybe TRBD1 (5 bases). CDR3 region: CASSLVIGGGQPQHF. The CDR3 region has the DNA TGTGCCAGCAGCTTAGTTATCGGGGGTGGGCAGCCCCAGCATTTT.